This entry concerns a single T cell receptor (beta chain). The antigen is undetermined. Only in-frame clones appear in the TCRdb table, and some are missing; sequencing was by immunoSEQ multiplex PCR. The data contain tens of thousands of clones, 75% to 90% of them seen just once; the ten biggest clones take up 6.5%. Germline CDR1 is MNHEY and CDR2 is SMNVEV (reference sequence). Trimming took 5 bases from V and 3 from J; bases not matched to a gene: 11. The CDR3 sequence is 16 residues long. This sample is part of a study of OX40 agonist ivuxolimab in advanced cancers. Study-wide context: Partial responses were seen in three patients, one with hepatocellular carcinoma and two with cutaneous melanoma.

Study findings and constraints: Low normalized T-cell clonal expansion was additionally recorded for some nonresponders.

The receptor comes from an adult with an advanced solid tumor such as melanoma, head and neck, liver or kidney cancer. The chain has TRBV27 and TRBJ2-7; 9 nucleotides align to TRBD1. Sample: CD4+ or CD8+ T cells sorted from blood, taken in a trial of the OX40 agonist ivuxolimab. The CDR3 sequence is CASSVLLGQGSYEQYF. DNA of the CDR3: TGTGCCAGCAGTGTTCTTCTCGGACAGGGGAGCTACGAGCAGTACTTC.